This TCR beta chain came from a study of cytomegalovirus exposure and HLA in healthy donors (dated by TCRdb to 2016 to 2017). Concerning the study at large: An earlier analysis of a few hundred of the donors reported 250 to 300 Gb of sequence data and about 120 million unique TCR beta sequences obtained from 150 million to 200 million T cells. Of the approximately 400 genotyped donors, 65% to 90% fell in the genetic ancestry cluster associated with self-reported Caucasian donors. The study was designed to test whether signatures of past pathogen exposure could be identified by cataloging public T cell receptors. Roughly 5 DR-DQ haplotypes were handled as single units for association and clustering, since linkage in the cohort was strong. All discovery cohort repertoires had been generated on a single sequencing platform. Besides the first cohort of roughly 700 subjects, a separate validation cohort made up of about 120 different subjects was used. To decide whether each TCR beta V gene segment behaved as functional or pseudogenic, an earlier analysis of several hundred of the donors relied on high-throughput TCR beta sequencing. Across some 400 genotyped donors of the cohort, an average of roughly 250,000 unique TCR beta nucleotide sequences per donor were sequenced, and roughly 20% of those sequences were non-productive. Donor age, sex, ethnicity and CMV serostatus were collected together with the repertoire data. In a later analysis, previously published TCR beta repertoires from about 670 donors were re-analyzed and high-resolution HLA genotyping was added so that TCR occurrence patterns could be studied. The study combined high-throughput TCR immunosequencing, statistical association of individual TCRs with disease status, and machine learning to predict cytomegalovirus infection status. An early release covering over 500 HLA-typed donors comprised roughly 300 gigabases of sequencing data and tens of millions of unique TCR sequences. Typing coverage varied by locus: roughly 629-640 donors for A, B, C, DRB1 and DQB1; roughly 520 for DQA1; 606 for DPA1; roughly 450 for DPB1. In the later analysis, no new phenotypic data were used to find candidate immune exposures; instead, reliance was placed on TCR beta sequences and their occurrence across donors. The study used immunosequencing to profile the T cell repertoires of some 600 subjects and linked those repertoires to cytomegalovirus serostatus. HLA typing covered class I and class II loci at four-digit resolution. A later genetic analysis used genome-wide SNP genotypes for about 55% of the 666 donors, treating that subset as a discovery cohort.

Beyond this particular receptor, the publication reports: When HLA alleles, especially DR and DQ, strongly co-occurred, attributing TCR associations to individual alleles was difficult. A few of the identified cytomegalovirus-associated TCR beta chains were confirmed in vitro to be specific for cytomegalovirus antigens. An association between a missense DCLRE1C variant and V-gene and J-gene trimming of TCR beta chains was found in a later genetic analysis and replicated in an independent cohort. Compared with equally common non-associated chains, HLA-associated TCR beta chains in a later analysis were more clonally expanded and had lower generation probabilities. Specific HLA alleles were associated with 15,000 to 20,000 TCR beta sequences at a false discovery rate of 0.05 in a later analysis. In a later genetic analysis, fewer N-insertions in productive TCRs were reported among donors in an Asian-associated ancestry cluster than the roughly 640-donor mean. In a later analysis, the rate of TCR association differed among HLA loci, with DRB1 alleles having the most associated TCRs and HLA-C alleles having the fewest. Cytomegalovirus status was reported to be diagnosed by the classifier with high specificity and sensitivity in both the original and validation cohorts. Correlated functional status among segregating V segments might reflect linkage disequilibrium, but an unknown experimental factor could not be ruled out. A cluster of highly shared sequence variants was judged likely to represent a technical artifact of the sequencing pipeline. Across donors, most TCR sequences were observed very rarely, whereas some public TCRs were present in many individuals. A further reported finding was that TCR beta sequences accurately predicted the HLA-A and HLA-B alleles for most subjects in the first cohort. Roughly 17 rarely observed V segments, including chromosome 9 orphons, were excluded from the earlier analysis of approximately 500 of the donors because counts were too low. The only immune exposure information available for the cohort was CMV serostatus. Because some donors lacked HLA typing at each locus, the association tests relied only on the typed subset. A later analysis reported that several top co-occurrence clusters appeared linked to parvovirus B19, influenza, CMV and Epstein-Barr virus. The study listed over 150 TCR beta chains as associated with cytomegalovirus. A later analysis found that most CMV-associated TCR beta chains appeared HLA-restricted, with HLA associations seemingly driven largely by CMV exposure. Because the 87-base-pair reads could not distinguish some IMGT-functional V segments, including TRBV6-2 and TRBV6-3, those segments were excluded. The authors suggested that the approach could potentially be extended to other disease states and immunological phenotypes. Roughly uniform sequencing depth across donors was assumed in presence/absence analyses, although this assumption may not hold. In an earlier analysis of approximately 590 of the donors, most TCR beta V segments were observed in productive rearrangements about 87% or about 30% of the time, broadly matching IMGT annotations. The cohort was sequenced for TCR beta chains only, and without alpha or paired-chain data the features that could be detected were limited.

In total, roughly 670 healthy bone marrow donors made up the cohort. Cohort members were all nominally healthy when sampled, although unrecorded immune exposures were likely present. The donor was CMV seropositive and belonged to the group of more than 250 seropositive cohort members. A peripheral blood sample was collected from each donor, and TCR beta sequencing was performed on peripheral blood mononuclear cells. Genomic DNA was extracted from the blood cell samples with the Qiagen DNeasy Blood Extraction Kit. Libraries were built with the immunoSEQ multiplex PCR assay. For the multiplex PCR, a mixture combining 60 forward primers for TCR Vbeta segments and 13 reverse primers for TCR Jbeta segments was used. The CDR3 region of rearranged TCR beta genes was amplified from genomic DNA with a multiplex PCR assay. The amplified TCR beta libraries were sequenced on the Illumina HiSeq System as 87-base-pair reads. The paper's data handling went like this. A later analysis counted about 80 million unique TCR beta chains across the 700 or so repertoires, and 10 million to 12 million of these chains were shared by at least two donors. Raw reads were error-corrected and collapsed into unique sequences by a nearest-neighbor algorithm in which closely related sequences were merged to remove PCR and sequencing errors. V, D and J gene segments were assigned by aligning CDR3 sequences to IMGT reference sequences. Each retained sequence needed at least a six-nucleotide match to both a V gene segment and a J gene segment. Rearrangements were called productive when the CDR3 lacked stop codons and stayed in frame with V and J; all others were non-productive. CDR3 was defined according to IMGT convention as the region running from the second conserved V-encoded cysteine to the conserved J-encoded phenylalanine. The earlier analysis of roughly 590 of the donors excluded sequences that lacked an unambiguous match to a single V gene segment. In an earlier analysis of approximately 590 of the donors, a V segment was called functional when productive rearrangements were above 56.7%, and segregating when the standard deviation between donors exceeded 5%. A statistical classification framework was developed to diagnose cytomegalovirus status using the catalog of TCR beta chain sequences. V and J gene assignment, in a later analysis, came from comparing TCR nucleotide sequences with IMGT/GENE-DB human TR gene sequences. The TCRdist pipeline was used in a later analysis to assign CDR3 sequences and most-parsimonious VDJ recombination scenarios. A later analysis defined each TCR beta chain by its CDR3 amino acid sequence plus V-gene family, and excluded reads lacking a unique V-gene family. A later analysis removed 500 to 650 highly shared, low-generation-probability nucleotide sequences to deal with suspected cross-contamination and a sequencing artifact. In a later analysis, a clonal expansion index for each public chain was calculated from normalized within-repertoire ranks of inferred template counts. In a later analysis, generation probabilities were computed using a VDJ recombination model fitted to out-of-frame rearrangements, and the results were checked against IGoR. Hypergeometric tests were used in a later analysis to score TCR-TCR, TCR-HLA and TCR-CMV co-occurrence, with a repertoire-size bias correction applied to the TCR pairs. In a later analysis, false discovery rates were estimated by permuting HLA or CMV assignments 20 times. In a later analysis, co-occurring TCRs were grouped using DBSCAN, with TCRdist sequence similarity added in when clustering inside HLA-allele-positive subsets. Repertoires with fewer than 30,000 or more than 120,000 public chains, plus five repertoires with anomalous nucleotide sharing, were excluded from co-occurrence clustering. TCRdb provides this immuneACCESS table in a form limited to in-frame rearrangements. Some clones are lacking; in checked studies, under half of them reflect an unresolved V gene, and why the rest are absent is not known. For V, J and clone size, that table is used; D and trimming come from the DNA. In all, the sample holds about 130,000 clones, and about four fifths of those were seen once. Of the sample, roughly 3.5% is held by the ten largest clones.

A remark on this clone: It has no known antigen specificity. No much larger clone exists at a distance of one base, and base qualities are not known.

Taken from the germline V gene, the CDR1 and CDR2 loops are MNHEY and SVGAGI. The CDR3 spans 15 residues, from the cysteine through the phenylalanine. CDR3 DNA is the only sequence kept; it has 45 bases, read in frame from the first base. V sheds 5 bases and J sheds 4 bases, leaving 15 bases between their ends. The sequence was obtained from a woman aged 40-49 years in good health and CMV-seropositive. Material for sequencing was PBMCs. The chain joins TRBV6-5 to TRBJ2-1; tentative D gene TRBD2, with 6 bases matching. The nucleotides are TGTGCCAGCAGTAATAGCGGATACCCGTACAATGAGCAGTTCTTC. Translated, it gives CASSNSGYPYNEQFF.